This T cell receptor (beta chain) appears in the sequencing data of a study of cytomegalovirus exposure and HLA in healthy donors. This PCR relied on a set of 60 Vbeta primers and 13 Jbeta primers. Profiled with immunoSEQ multiplex PCR; TCRdb holds only in-frame clones, not every one. Among more than 150,000 clones, approximately 82% were seen once, and the ten largest hold just over 2%. This CDR3 comprises 15 residues. V gave up 6 bases and J gave up 4 bases, with 18 bases separating them. CDR1 and CDR2 from the germline V gene are PRHDT and FYEKMQ (reference sequence). Each donor was nominally healthy when sampled (though unrecorded immune exposures were likely). This clone was detected once.

The sequence was collected from a woman aged 18-29 years in good health and CMV-seropositive. This chain joins TRBV13 and TRBJ1-1; D uncertain. The sequencing sample was made of PBMCs. As DNA, the CDR3 is TGTGCCAGCAGAGTGGTGGGCAGAGCGGTCACTGAAGCTTTCTTT. Amino acids: CASRVVGRAVTEAFF.